This T cell receptor beta chain was captured in a study of control samples from healthy donors and cancer patients. Germline loops: CDR1 MGHRA, CDR2 YSYEKL. V shed 4 bases, J shed 1 base, and the junction held 3 bases outside the gene matches. The length of the CDR3 is 14 residues. The repertoire was sequenced with immunoSEQ multiplex PCR; TCRdb's copy has only in-frame clones and lacks some. The sample has tens of thousands of clones, about 88% seen once. The TCR sequence derives from a woman between 50 and 59 years old in good health. The chain joins TRBV4-1 to TRBJ2-7; 8 bases fit TRBD1. Sequencing input: blood. The CDR3 region has the DNA TGCGCCAGCAGCCTACGACAGGGGTCCTACGAGCAGTACTTC. It codes for CASSLRQGSYEQYF.